This TCR beta chain was found in a study of blood T cell repertoires in COVID-19. Authors' data handling: Estimation of nucleated cell counts relied on the amplification of reference gene primers. Profiling relied on immunoSEQ multiplex PCR, and the TCRdb table lists in-frame clones only, not all of them. The DNA gave D and trimming, while V, J and clone size come from that table. The top ten clones hold about a sixth of a sample with 150,000 to 200,000 clones, roughly 77% of them seen once. After removal of 2 bases from V and 4 bases from J, the junction contained 3 bases not matched to a gene. CDR3 length: 14 amino acids. Looked up from germline, CDR1 is SGHRS and CDR2 is YFSETQ.

The TCR was taken from a woman in her 50s with acute COVID-19. The genes are TRBV5-1 and TRBJ1-1; TRBD1 aligns across 9 bases. Specimen: PBMCs or T cells enriched from blood (not recorded which). The CDR3: CASSLQGASTEAFF. The DNA for the CDR3 is TGCGCCAGCAGCTTACAGGGGGCTAGCACTGAAGCTTTCTTT.